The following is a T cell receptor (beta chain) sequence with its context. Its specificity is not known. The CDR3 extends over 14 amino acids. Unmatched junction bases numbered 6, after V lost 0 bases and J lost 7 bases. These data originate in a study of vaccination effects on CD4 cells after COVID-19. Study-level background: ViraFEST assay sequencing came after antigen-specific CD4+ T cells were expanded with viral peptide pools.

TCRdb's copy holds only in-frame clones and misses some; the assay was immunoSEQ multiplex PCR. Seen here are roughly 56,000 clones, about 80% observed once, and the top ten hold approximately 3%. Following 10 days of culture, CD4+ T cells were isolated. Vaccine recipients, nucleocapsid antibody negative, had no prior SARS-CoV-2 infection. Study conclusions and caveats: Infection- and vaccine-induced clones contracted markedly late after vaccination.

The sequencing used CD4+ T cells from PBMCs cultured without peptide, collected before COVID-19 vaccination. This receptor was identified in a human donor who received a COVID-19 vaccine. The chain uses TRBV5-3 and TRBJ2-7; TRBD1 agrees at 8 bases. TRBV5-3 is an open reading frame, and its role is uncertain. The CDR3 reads CARSLAQGVGEQYV. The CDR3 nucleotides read TGTGCCAGAAGCTTGGCACAGGGGGTTGGAGAGCAGTACGTC.